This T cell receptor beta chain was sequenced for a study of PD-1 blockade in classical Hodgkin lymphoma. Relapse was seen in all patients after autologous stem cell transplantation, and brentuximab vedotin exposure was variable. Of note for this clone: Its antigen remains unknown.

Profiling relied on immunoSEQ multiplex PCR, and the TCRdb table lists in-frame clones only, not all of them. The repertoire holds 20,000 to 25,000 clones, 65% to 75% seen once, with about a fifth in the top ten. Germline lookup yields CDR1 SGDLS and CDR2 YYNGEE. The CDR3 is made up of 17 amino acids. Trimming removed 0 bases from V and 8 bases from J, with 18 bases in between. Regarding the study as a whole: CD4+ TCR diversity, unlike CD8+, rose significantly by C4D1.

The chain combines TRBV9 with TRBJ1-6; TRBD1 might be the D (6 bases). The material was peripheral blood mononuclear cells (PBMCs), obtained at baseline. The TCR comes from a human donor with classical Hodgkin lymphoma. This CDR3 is CASSVDPLAGVYSPLHF. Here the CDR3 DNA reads TGTGCCAGCAGCGTAGACCCCTTGGCAGGGGTCTATTCACCCCTCCACTTT.